The 27 T cell receptor beta chains given below trace back to one sample, sequenced in a study of CD8+CD57+ T cells in acquired aplastic anemia. Genomic DNA, serving as template, underwent TCR beta VDJ and CDR3 profiling. TCRdb called the reads again in MiXCR, with one record for every CDR3 protein. This sample has about 190,000 distinct CDR3 sequences, with around 50% found just once. Material: sorted CD4+, CD8+, or CD8+CD57+ T cells (not recorded which) from PBMCs. These receptors all stem from a human donor in good health, serving as a control.

This clonotype was detected ten times or more. The CDR3 here is CASTKGGYGYTF. For the CDR3, the DNA is TGTGCCAGCACCAAGGGGGGCTATGGCTACACCTTC. The genes are TRBV7-2 and TRBJ1-2, with D maybe TRBD1 (6 bases). Per the germline V gene, CDR1 is SGHTA and CDR2 is FQGNSA. This CDR3 has 12 amino acids. The V and J ends lost 7 bases and 4 bases respectively, with 10 bases between them.

The V gene is TRBV20-1, the J gene TRBJ2-7; TRBD1 matches 7 bases. J lost 6 bases, V lost 2 bases, and 10 bases had no gene match. Germline V lookup: CDR1 DFQATT, CDR2 SNEGSKA (reference sequence). The CDR3 length is 14 residues. CDR3: CSARPRGRGGEQYF. CDR3 bases: TGCAGTGCTAGACCAAGGGGGCGTGGTGGCGAGCAGTACTTC.

This clonotype was found many times. The V call is TRBV19, the J call TRBJ1-1, with D possibly being TRBD1 (5 bases). The CDR3 is 14 residues long. Germline V gives CDR1 LNHDA, CDR2 SQIVND (reference sequence). V was trimmed by 6 bases and J by 4 bases, leaving 15 bases between them. The DNA of the CDR3 is TGTGCCAGTAGATGGGACCTAAGGGGCACTGAAGCTTTCTTT. Translated: CASRWDLRGTEAFF.

This clonotype appeared once. The gene calls are TRBV19 and TRBJ1-1; TRBD1 is a possible D gene (5 bases). Trimming cost V 6 bases and J 4 bases, with 15 bases left between them. This CDR3 has 14 residues. The germline gives CDR1 LNHDA, CDR2 SQIVND (reference sequence). Here the CDR3 DNA reads TGTGCCAGTAGGATGGGTCATGGGGGCACTGAAGCTTTCTTT. Its translation: CASRMGHGGTEAFF.

The rearrangement joins TRBV20-1 to TRBJ2-1, with a tentative D call TRBD2 (5 bases). This CDR3 has 17 residues. Germline CDR1 DFQATT, CDR2 SNEGSKA (reference sequence). Trimming cost V 0 bases and J 0 bases, with 15 bases left between them. CDR3 sequence (DNA): TGCAGTGCTAGAGATCTTCTTCAGCGGAGCTCCTACAATGAGCAGTTCTTC. Its translation is CSARDLLQRSSYNEQFF.

This rearrangement joins TRBV7-3 to TRBJ2-7, with 10 bases identical to TRBD1. Per germline, CDR1 SGHTA and CDR2 FQGTGA. The CDR3 contains 15 residues. Trimming removed 2 bases from V and 4 bases from J; junction bases left unmatched: 5. This CDR3 is CASSLFGTGAYEQYF. CDR3 coding DNA: TGTGCCAGCAGCTTATTCGGGACAGGGGCTTACGAGCAGTACTTC.

This clonotype was seen at least ten times. The chain has TRBV25-1 and TRBJ2-3, with TRBD1 as a possible D gene (7 bases). V lost 5 bases to trimming and J lost 2 bases, with 17 bases between them. The CDR3 has 16 residues. Germline lookup yields CDR1 MGHDK and CDR2 SYGVNS. CDR3 coding DNA: TGTGCCAGCAGTAGAACGACAGGGAGGATCACAGATACGCAGTATTTT. As protein: CASSRTTGRITDTQYF.

The V gene is TRBV5-1, the J gene TRBJ1-6; maybe TRBD1 (6 bases). Germline V CDR1 and CDR2: SGHRS, YFSETQ. Trimming shortened V by 6 bases and J by 6 bases, and 16 bases separated the two germline ends. There are 15 residues in the CDR3. CDR3 DNA sequence: TGCGCCAGCAAGCCCCGACAGGTTTCTAATTCACCCCTCCACTTT. Translated: CASKPRQVSNSPLHF.

J is TRBJ1-6 and V is TRBV12-3 or TRBV12-4; 9 positions match TRBD1. Trimming removed 6 bases from V and 5 bases from J; junction bases left unmatched: 5. The CDR3 consists of 15 residues. CDR3 amino acids: CASSLTGGNNSPLHF. CDR3 DNA sequence: TGTGCCAGCAGCCTGACAGGGGGAAATAATTCACCCCTCCACTTT.

This chain uses TRBV7-8 with TRBJ2-2, with 8 bases that match TRBD2. Germline loops: CDR1 SGHVS, CDR2 FQNEAQ. The CDR3 consists of 17 residues. V shed 4 bases and J 0 bases; nucleotides not matched to a gene: 7. The CDR3 protein is CASSSSGGYANTGELFF. The CDR3 DNA reads as TGTGCCAGCAGCTCCAGCGGGGGATACGCGAACACCGGGGAGCTGTTTTTT.

This clonotype was seen many times. The chain carries TRBV19 and TRBJ1-2; D is unclear. V was trimmed by 3 bases and J by 7 bases, leaving 15 bases between them. Germline assignment: CDR1 LNHDA and CDR2 SQIVND (reference sequence). The CDR3 extends over 14 amino acids. CDR3 sequence: CASSIKVASSGYTF. CDR3 DNA sequence: TGTGCCAGTAGTATCAAGGTAGCATCTAGTGGCTACACCTTC.

The V call is TRBV20-1, the J call TRBJ2-3; 15 nucleotides align to TRBD2. The CDR3 runs 15 residues. Germline values: CDR1 DFQATT, CDR2 SNEGSKA (reference sequence). V was pared by 5 bases and J by 1 base, with 1 base of the junction left unmatched. The CDR3 DNA sequence: TGCAGTGCTCGGACTAGCGGGGGGGGCACAGATACGCAGTATTTT. Its translation is CSARTSGGGTDTQYF.

The rearrangement uses TRBV7-2 and TRBJ1-5, with D tentatively TRBD1 (5 bases). V was trimmed by 6 bases and J by 4 bases, leaving 13 bases between them. Germline CDR1 reads SGHTA; CDR2 reads FQGNSA. The CDR3 is 14 residues long. The CDR3 spells CASRIAGGNQPQHF. The DNA for the CDR3 is TGTGCCAGCAGAATAGCGGGGGGGAATCAGCCCCAGCATTTT.

This clonotype was counted many times. The CDR3 nucleotides are TGTGCCAGCAGCACAAACATCGGGACCTACGAGCAGTACTTC. Its protein is CASSTNIGTYEQYF. The V gene is TRBV3-1, the J gene TRBJ2-7; a weak D match, TRBD2 (5 bases). From germline, CDR1 is LGHDT and CDR2 YNNKEL (reference sequence). CDR3 length equals 14 residues. V was clipped by 5 bases and J by 2 bases, with 13 bases between them.

This clonotype was seen repeatedly, ten times or more. The rearrangement uses TRBV7-2 and TRBJ1-1; 8 bases map to TRBD1. Germline CDR1 SGHTA, CDR2 FQGNSA. J gave up 4 bases and V 5 bases, and 6 bases lay outside the gene matches. The CDR3 contains 14 residues. CDR3 sequence (DNA): TGTGCCAGCAGCCCGCAGGGGGCCGGCACTGAAGCTTTCTTT. Encoded protein: CASSPQGAGTEAFF.

The sample holds a few counts of this clonotype. Just one base apart from a much larger clone, this may be a read error. The chain is built from TRBV6-2 or TRBV6-3 and TRBJ1-2; no clear D. Germline CDR1 reads MNHEY; CDR2 reads SVGEGT. The CDR3 length is 12 residues. The CDR3 DNA sequence: TGTGCCAGCAGTACGCAATCCTATGGCCACACCTTC. This translates into CASSTQSYGHTF.

The chain couples TRBV7-3 to TRBJ2-2; TRBD2 matches at 7 bases. Germline trimming cut 2 bases from V and 6 bases from J; bases unmatched to any gene: 6. The CDR3 totals 15 residues. Germline CDR1 and CDR2: SGHTA and FQGTGA. CDR3 nucleotide sequence: TGTGCCAGCAGCTTAGGGGGGGAAGAGGCCGGGGAGCTGTTTTTT. Its translation: CASSLGGEEAGELFF.

There are many counts of this clonotype. The rearrangement links TRBV2 to TRBJ1-1; possibly TRBD1 for D (5 bases). V lost 2 bases and J lost 1, with 17 bases in between. Germline V gene lookup returns CDR1 SNHLY and CDR2 FYNNEI. This CDR3 is 17 amino acids long. The CDR3 region is CASSESRYGGGNTEAFF. For the CDR3, the DNA is TGTGCCAGCAGTGAAAGCCGTTATGGGGGAGGGAACACTGAAGCTTTCTTT.

The chain is built from TRBV15 and TRBJ2-1; no clear D gene. This CDR3 has 16 residues. The V gene's germline CDR1 is LNHNV and CDR2 YYDKDF (reference sequence). V lost 3 bases to trimming and J lost 0 bases, with 12 bases between them. The chain's CDR3 is CATSRGGYGSYNEQFF. The CDR3 DNA reads TGTGCCACCAGCAGGGGTGGATACGGCTCCTACAATGAGCAGTTCTTC.

Only a few counts were recorded for this clonotype. This chain connects TRBV25-1 to TRBJ2-2, with a possible D match to TRBD1 (5 bases). Trimming pared 3 bases from V and 1 base from J, leaving 18 bases between. The germline V gene has CDR1 MGHDK and CDR2 SYGVNS. The CDR3 totals 18 residues. CDR3 in DNA: TGTGCCAGCAGTGATTATCCCGACAGTGACGGGAACACCGGGGAGCTGTTTTTT. It is translated as CASSDYPDSDGNTGELFF.

The chain has TRBV2 and TRBJ1-5; D call uncertain. The CDR3 totals 11 residues. Germline V CDR1 and CDR2: SNHLY, FYNNEI. The V gene lost 6 bases and the J gene lost 4 bases, with 4 bases spanning the gap. CDR3 coding DNA: TGTGCCAGCAGGATAAATCAGCCCCAGCATTTT. It encodes CASRINQPQHF.

This clonotype was counted ten times or more. The rearrangement links TRBV5-4 to TRBJ1-3, with 9 bases lining up with TRBD1. The CDR3 loop spans 15 amino acids. Unmatched junction bases numbered 0, after V lost 0 bases and J lost 2 bases. Germline V lookup: CDR1 SGHNT, CDR2 YYREEE (reference sequence). The CDR3 sequence is CASSLGTGAGNTIYF. Written as DNA, the CDR3 is TGTGCCAGCAGCTTGGGGACAGGGGCTGGAAACACCATATATTTT.

The chain combines TRBV25-1 with TRBJ1-1; D ambiguous. CDR1 and CDR2 (germline): MGHDK, SYGVNS. The CDR3 spans 14 residues. Deletions cut 1 base from V and 1 base from J, with 7 bases between. The DNA of the CDR3 is TGTGCCAGCAGTGAATTGAACAGGAACACTGAAGCTTTCTTT. It specifies CASSELNRNTEAFF.

The chain combines TRBV6-5 with TRBJ1-2; tentative D call: TRBD1 (6 bases). V lost 5 bases to trimming and J lost 0 bases, with 16 bases between them. CDR1 and CDR2 (germline): MNHEY, SVGAGI. CDR3 length: 16 residues. CDR3 sequence reads: CASSETDSLANYGYTF. CDR3 DNA: TGTGCCAGCAGTGAAACGGACAGCTTAGCTAACTATGGCTACACCTTC.

As to this clonotype: This clone may be a read error of a much larger clone one base away. This sequence joins TRBV2 and TRBJ2-5; 7 bases map to TRBD2. The CDR3 has 16 residues. V lost 5 bases, J lost 5 bases, and 14 bases stayed unmatched. Germline CDR1 is SNHLY and CDR2 is FYNNEI. The CDR3 sequence: CASSLFRAGSVETQYF. As DNA, the CDR3 is TGTGCCAGCAGTTTATTTAGAGCGGGATCCGTGGAGACCCAGTACTTC.

The V gene is TRBV20-1, the J gene TRBJ2-2, with TRBD2 as a possible D gene (6 bases). V gave up 0 bases and J gave up 6 bases, with 11 bases separating them. Germline V gene data show CDR1 as DFQATT and CDR2 as SNEGSKA (reference sequence). This CDR3 has 14 amino acids. CDR3 nucleotide sequence: TGCAGTGCTAGAGAAGGCAGGGAGGCCGGGGAGCTGTTTTTT. Translating it yields CSAREGREAGELFF.

The chain links TRBV10-3 to TRBJ2-5; the match to TRBD1 covers 12 bases. CDR3 size: 14 residues. From germline, CDR1 is ENHRY and CDR2 SYGVKD. V dropped 6 bases and J dropped 6; count of bases not matched to a gene: 5. In DNA, the CDR3 is TGTGCCATCAGCCAGGGACAGGGGGCGAAGACCCAGTACTTC. Its translation is CAISQGQGAKTQYF.